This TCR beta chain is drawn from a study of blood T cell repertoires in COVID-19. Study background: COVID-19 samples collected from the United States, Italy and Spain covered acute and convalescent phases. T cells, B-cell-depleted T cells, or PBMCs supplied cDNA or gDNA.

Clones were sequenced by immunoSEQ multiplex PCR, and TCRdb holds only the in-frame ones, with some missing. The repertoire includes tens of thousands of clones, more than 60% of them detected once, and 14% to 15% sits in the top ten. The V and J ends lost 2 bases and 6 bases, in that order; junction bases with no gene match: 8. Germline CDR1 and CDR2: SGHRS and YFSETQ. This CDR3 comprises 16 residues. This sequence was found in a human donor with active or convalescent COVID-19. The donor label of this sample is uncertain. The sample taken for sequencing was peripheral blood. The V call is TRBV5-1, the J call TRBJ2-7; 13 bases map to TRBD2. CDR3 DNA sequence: TGCGCCAGCAGCTTAACTAGCGGGAGGGCCACGGGCGAGCAGTACTTC. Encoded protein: CASSLTSGRATGEQYF.